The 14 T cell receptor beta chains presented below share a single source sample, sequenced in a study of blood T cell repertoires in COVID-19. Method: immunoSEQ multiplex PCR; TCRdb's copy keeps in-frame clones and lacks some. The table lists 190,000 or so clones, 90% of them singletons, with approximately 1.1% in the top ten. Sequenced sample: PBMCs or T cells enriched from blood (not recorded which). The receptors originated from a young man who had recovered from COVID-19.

CDR3 DNA: TGCAGCGTTGAGCGTAGCGGGAGAGGCAATGAGCAGTTCTTC. It specifies CSVERSGRGNEQFF. The chain uses TRBV29-1 and TRBJ2-1; 9 nucleotides match TRBD2. Trimming removed 3 bases from V and 6 bases from J; junction bases left unmatched: 6. CDR1 SQVTM and CDR2 ANQGSEA come from the germline V gene. The CDR3 is made up of 14 amino acids.

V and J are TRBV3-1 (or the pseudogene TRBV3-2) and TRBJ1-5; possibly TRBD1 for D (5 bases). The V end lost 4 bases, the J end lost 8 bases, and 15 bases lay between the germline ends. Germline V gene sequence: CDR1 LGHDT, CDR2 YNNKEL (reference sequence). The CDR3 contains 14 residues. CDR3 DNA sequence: TGTGCCAGCAGCCCGGACACAACCAGCAAGCCCCAGCATTTT. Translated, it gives CASSPDTTSKPQHF.

CDR3: CASSQDILGHEQYF. CDR3 sequence (DNA): TGCGCCAGCAGCCAAGATATTTTGGGGCACGAGCAGTACTTC. The chain employs TRBV4-1 and TRBJ2-7; perhaps TRBD1 as D (5 bases). V shed 0 bases and J shed 5 bases, with 11 bases lying between them. The germline gives CDR1 MGHRA, CDR2 YSYEKL. The CDR3 has 14 residues.

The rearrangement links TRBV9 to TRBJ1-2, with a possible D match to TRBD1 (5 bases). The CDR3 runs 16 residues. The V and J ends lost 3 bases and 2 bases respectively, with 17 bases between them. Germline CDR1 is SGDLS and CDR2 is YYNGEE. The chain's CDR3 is CASSAPRDGGNYGYTF. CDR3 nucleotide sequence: TGTGCCAGCAGCGCACCCCGGGACGGGGGAAACTATGGCTACACCTTC.

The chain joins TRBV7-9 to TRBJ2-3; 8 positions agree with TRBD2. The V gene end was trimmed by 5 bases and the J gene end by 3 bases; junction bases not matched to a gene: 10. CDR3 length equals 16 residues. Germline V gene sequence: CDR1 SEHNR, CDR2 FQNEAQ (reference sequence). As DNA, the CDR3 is TGTGCCAGCAGCCGTATAACGGGGGGGCCGACAGATACGCAGTATTTT. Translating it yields CASSRITGGPTDTQYF.

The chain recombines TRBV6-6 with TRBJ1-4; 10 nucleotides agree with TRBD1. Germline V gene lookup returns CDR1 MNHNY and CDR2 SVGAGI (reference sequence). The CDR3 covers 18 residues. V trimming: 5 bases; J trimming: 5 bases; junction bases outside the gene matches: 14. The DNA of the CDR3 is TGTGCCAGCAGTCCAAAAGAACCGGGACAGGGGAGAAATGAAAAACTGTTTTTT. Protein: CASSPKEPGQGRNEKLFF.

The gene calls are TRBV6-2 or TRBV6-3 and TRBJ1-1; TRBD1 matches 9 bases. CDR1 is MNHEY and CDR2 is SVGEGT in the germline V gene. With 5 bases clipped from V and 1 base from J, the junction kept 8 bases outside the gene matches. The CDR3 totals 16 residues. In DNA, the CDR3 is TGTGCCAGCAGTCGACAAGTGGGACAGGGGAACACTGAAGCTTTCTTT. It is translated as CASSRQVGQGNTEAFF.

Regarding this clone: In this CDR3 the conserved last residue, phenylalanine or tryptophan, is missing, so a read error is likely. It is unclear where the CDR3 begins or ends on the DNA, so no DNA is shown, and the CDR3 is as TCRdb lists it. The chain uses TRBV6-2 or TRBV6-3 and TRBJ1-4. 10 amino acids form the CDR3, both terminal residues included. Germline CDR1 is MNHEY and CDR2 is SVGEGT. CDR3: CASSYNPSRE.

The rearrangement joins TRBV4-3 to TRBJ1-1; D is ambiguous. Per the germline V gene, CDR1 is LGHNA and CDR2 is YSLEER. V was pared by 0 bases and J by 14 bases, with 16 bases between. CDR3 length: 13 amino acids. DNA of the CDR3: TGCGCCAGCAGCCAAGAACCGGCCGACAAGGTGTTCTTT. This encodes CASSQEPADKVFF.

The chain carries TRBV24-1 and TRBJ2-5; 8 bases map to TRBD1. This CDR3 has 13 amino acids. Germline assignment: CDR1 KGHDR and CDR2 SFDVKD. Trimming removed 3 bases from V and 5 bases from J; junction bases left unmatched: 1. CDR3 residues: CATSDGDRETQYF. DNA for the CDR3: TGTGCCACCAGTGATGGGGACAGGGAGACCCAGTACTTC.

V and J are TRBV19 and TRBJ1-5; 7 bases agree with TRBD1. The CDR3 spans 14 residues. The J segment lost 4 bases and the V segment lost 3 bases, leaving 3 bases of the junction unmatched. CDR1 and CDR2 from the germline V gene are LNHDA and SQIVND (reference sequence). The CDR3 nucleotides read TGTGCCAGTAGTATCAGGGGGTGGAATCAGCCCCAGCATTTT. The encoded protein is CASSIRGWNQPQHF.

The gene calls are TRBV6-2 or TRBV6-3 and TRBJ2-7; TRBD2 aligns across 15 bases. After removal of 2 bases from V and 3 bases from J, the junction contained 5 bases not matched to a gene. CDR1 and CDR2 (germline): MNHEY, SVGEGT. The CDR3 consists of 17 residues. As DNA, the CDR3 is TGTGCCAGCAGTTACGGTGGGACTAGCGGGGGGAACTACGAGCAGTACTTC. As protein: CASSYGGTSGGNYEQYF.

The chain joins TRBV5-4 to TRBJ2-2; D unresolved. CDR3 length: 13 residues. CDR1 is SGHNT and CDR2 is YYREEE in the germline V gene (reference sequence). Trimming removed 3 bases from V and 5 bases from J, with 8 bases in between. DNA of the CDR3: TGTGCCAGCAGCTCGTATTCGACCGGGGAGCTGTTTTTT. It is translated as CASSSYSTGELFF.

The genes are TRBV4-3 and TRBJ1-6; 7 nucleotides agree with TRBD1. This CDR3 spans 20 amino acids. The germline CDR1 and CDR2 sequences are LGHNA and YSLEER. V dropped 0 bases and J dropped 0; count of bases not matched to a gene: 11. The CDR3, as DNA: TGCGCCAGCAGCCAAGATGGAGGGGGCAATGCTGCCTCCTATAATTCACCCCTCCACTTT. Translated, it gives CASSQDGGGNAASYNSPLHF.